This T cell receptor beta chain was retrieved from a study of T cell changes during pregnancy in multiple sclerosis. Some clones are missing from TCRdb's copy, which holds only in-frame ones; the method was immunoSEQ multiplex PCR. The data contain about 110,000 clones, roughly 92% of them seen just once; the ten biggest clones take up 1.5%. The CDR3 runs 13 residues. Germline loops: CDR1 SSHAT, CDR2 FNYEAQ (reference sequence). The V end lost 1 base, the J end lost 4 bases, and 7 bases lay between the germline ends. The sequence was collected from a female donor with multiple sclerosis, enrolled in a pregnancy study. Sample: peripheral blood, taken in the third trimester of pregnancy. The J gene is TRBJ2-5, the V gene TRBV7-7, with D possibly being TRBD1 (5 bases). Written as DNA, the CDR3 is TGTGCCAGCAGCTTAGACAGGACAGAGACCCAGTACTTC. Translated, it gives CASSLDRTETQYF.